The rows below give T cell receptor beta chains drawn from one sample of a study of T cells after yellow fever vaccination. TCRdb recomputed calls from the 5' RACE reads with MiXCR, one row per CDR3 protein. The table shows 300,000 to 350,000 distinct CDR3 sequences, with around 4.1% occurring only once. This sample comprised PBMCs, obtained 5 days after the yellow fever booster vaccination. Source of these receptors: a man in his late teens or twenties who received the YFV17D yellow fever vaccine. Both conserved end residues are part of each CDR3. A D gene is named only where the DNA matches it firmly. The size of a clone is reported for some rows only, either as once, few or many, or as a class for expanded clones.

TGTGCCAGCAGCTTTATGACAGGGATGAACACTGAAGCTTTCTTT CASSFMTGMNTEAFF TRBJ1-1 many TRBV5-5 TRBD1
TGTGCCAGCAGTGCCGGACGCAGGGATGGCTACACCTTC CASSAGRRDGYTF TRBJ1-2 few TRBV6-5 .
TGTGCCAGCAGCCAAGCTAGCGGGGGGAGGACAGATACGCAGTATTTT CASSQASGGRTDTQYF TRBJ2-3 few TRBV4-2 TRBD2
TGTGCCAGCTCACCACCGGACAGAAATGAGCAGTTCTTC CASSPPDRNEQFF TRBJ2-1 . TRBV18 .
TGTGCCAGTACCCAGACGCGAGGGGGGACAGGGACGGATACGCAGTATTTT CASTQTRGGTGTDTQYF TRBJ2-3 . TRBV19 TRBD1
TGTGCCAGCAGCCCGAGGGTAACTAATGAAAAACTGTTTTTT CASSPRVTNEKLFF TRBJ1-4 few TRBV7-2 .
TGTGCCAGCAGCCTCCCCGGGGGGGCCTACGAGCAGTACTTC CASSLPGGAYEQYF TRBJ2-7 many TRBV7-9 TRBD2
TGTGCCATACGGGCGAGCTCCTACGAGCAGTACTTC CAIRASSYEQYF TRBJ2-7 . TRBV6-1 .
TGTGCCAGCAGTTCCGGGAGCTCTGGGGCCAACGTCCTGACTTTC CASSSGSSGANVLTF TRBJ2-6 . TRBV28 .
TGTGCCAGCTCACCAACGAAGGGGACCCAGTACTTC CASSPTKGTQYF TRBJ2-5 many TRBV18 .
TGTGCCAGCAGCTTAGTGGGCGGGGGGACCACAGATACGCAGTATTTT CASSLVGGGTTDTQYF TRBJ2-3 . TRBV7-8 TRBD2
TGTGCCAGCAGCTTAAGGGGGCCTGGCACGGGGACCCAGTACTTC CASSLRGPGTGTQYF TRBJ2-5 . TRBV7-2 TRBD1
TGCAGTGCTAGAAGTAGCGGGGACACCGGGGAGCTGTTTTTT CSARSSGDTGELFF TRBJ2-2 many TRBV20-1 TRBD2
TGTGCCTGGAACCCTCCACTGGGGACTAATGAAAAACTGTTTTTT CAWNPPLGTNEKLFF TRBJ1-4 few TRBV30 .
TGTGCCAGCAGCTTCGTGCGTTACACTGAAGCTTTCTTT CASSFVRYTEAFF TRBJ1-1 . TRBV13 .
TGTGCCAGCAGTGATAAGGGAAACACCATATATTTT CASSDKGNTIYF TRBJ1-3 few TRBV12-3/TRBV12-4 .
TGTGCCAGCAGTAAGCGGGACAGTAACACCGGGGAGCTGTTTTTT CASSKRDSNTGELFF TRBJ2-2 many TRBV7-2 .
TGTGCCAGTAGTATGGGATACTCCTACAATGAGCAGTTCTTC CASSMGYSYNEQFF TRBJ2-1 . TRBV19 .
TGTGCCAGCAGTTACGGGGGGGGGATGAACACTGAAGCTTTCTTT CASSYGGGMNTEAFF TRBJ1-1 . TRBV6-5 .
TGTGCCAGCAGCTTAATCCCTACCTACGAGCAGTACTTC CASSLIPTYEQYF TRBJ2-7 . TRBV11-2 .
TGCGCCAGCAGCTTGGGAGACACCTCTGGAAACACCATATATTTT CASSLGDTSGNTIYF TRBJ1-3 few TRBV5-1 .
TGCGCCAGCAGAGTCACAGAACCCCACACCGGGGAGCTGTTTTTT CASRVTEPHTGELFF TRBJ2-2 few TRBV5-1 .
TGTGCCAGCAGACCCGACAGAGGCTACACCTTC CASRPDRGYTF TRBJ1-2 few TRBV6-6 .
TGCGCCAGCAGCTCCCATGGGGGCGCGGCCGAGCAGTACTTC CASSSHGGAAEQYF TRBJ2-7 . TRBV5-1 .
TGTGCCAGCAGCACCGGGACAGGGGGCCATGAGCAGTTCTTC CASSTGTGGHEQFF TRBJ2-1 . TRBV7-9 TRBD1
TGCGCCAGCAGCCAAGGAGCGAGGGAGCGGGGGCTCGGAGATACGCAGTATTTT CASSQGARERGLGDTQYF TRBJ2-3 . TRBV4-3 TRBD2
TGTGCCAGCACCCTAAGAATCTCTGGAAACACCATATATTTT CASTLRISGNTIYF TRBJ1-3 many TRBV12-3/TRBV12-4 .
TGCGCCAGCAATATTCCGGGACAGGGTCGCAATGAGCAGTTCTTC CASNIPGQGRNEQFF TRBJ2-1 many TRBV5-1 TRBD1
TGTGCCAGCAGCTCGGACCCCGAAGGAACCCAGTACTTC CASSSDPEGTQYF TRBJ2-5 . TRBV9 .
TGTGCCAGCAATAATGGGGTCAGGGTAGAGACCCAGTACTTC CASNNGVRVETQYF TRBJ2-5 few TRBV2 .
TGCGCCAGCAGCTTCCAGGGTATTGAACAAGAGACCCAGTACTTC CASSFQGIEQETQYF TRBJ2-5 . TRBV5-1 .
TGCAGTGCGTCCGGGACTAGCGGGGGTCTCGAGCAGTACTTC CSASGTSGGLEQYF TRBJ2-7 many TRBV20-1 TRBD2
TGTGCCAGCAGCTTAGCAAGGAACCGCCAAGAGACCCAGTACTTC CASSLARNRQETQYF TRBJ2-5 many TRBV7-2 .
TGTGCCACCAGTGACTCACAAGGGCCTAGCAATCAGCCCCAGCATTTT CATSDSQGPSNQPQHF TRBJ1-5 few TRBV24-1 .
TGTGCCAGCAGCGTAGGGTCCCCCCCCCGCGGGGACGGCTACACCTTC CASSVGSPPRGDGYTF TRBJ1-2 few TRBV9 .
TGTGCCAGCAGCTTAGAGGGTGGGCTCGGGCAGTATTTT CASSLEGGLGQYF TRBJ2-3 few TRBV7-2 .
TGCAGTGCTCAAGGGGATACTACCTACGAGCAGTACTTC CSAQGDTTYEQYF TRBJ2-7 . TRBV20-1 .
TGTGCCAGCAGCCCTGACGGCCTTGCAGATACGCAGTATTTT CASSPDGLADTQYF TRBJ2-3 . TRBV7-2 .
TGCGCCAGCAGCTTCCGGGGGACCCCTGGGGACTATGGCTACACCTTC CASSFRGTPGDYGYTF TRBJ1-2 few TRBV5-1 .